This TCR beta chain was sequenced during a study of control samples from healthy donors and cancer patients. The data were produced by immunoSEQ multiplex PCR, yet TCRdb's version contains in-frame clones alone and is incomplete. Of 120,000 or so clones listed, about 90% were seen once; the top ten hold 2.9%. Germline lookup yields CDR1 KGHDR and CDR2 SFDVKD. The CDR3 consists of 15 residues. J was trimmed by 8 bases and V by 2 bases; bases with no gene match: 6. The V call is TRBV24-1, the J call TRBJ2-1; 9 bases align to TRBD1. The source of this sequence is a man aged 55 to 70 in good health. Material for sequencing was blood. The CDR3, as DNA: TGTGCCACCAGTGATTCCCGGACAGGGGTCGATGAGCAGTTCTTC. It encodes CATSDSRTGVDEQFF.